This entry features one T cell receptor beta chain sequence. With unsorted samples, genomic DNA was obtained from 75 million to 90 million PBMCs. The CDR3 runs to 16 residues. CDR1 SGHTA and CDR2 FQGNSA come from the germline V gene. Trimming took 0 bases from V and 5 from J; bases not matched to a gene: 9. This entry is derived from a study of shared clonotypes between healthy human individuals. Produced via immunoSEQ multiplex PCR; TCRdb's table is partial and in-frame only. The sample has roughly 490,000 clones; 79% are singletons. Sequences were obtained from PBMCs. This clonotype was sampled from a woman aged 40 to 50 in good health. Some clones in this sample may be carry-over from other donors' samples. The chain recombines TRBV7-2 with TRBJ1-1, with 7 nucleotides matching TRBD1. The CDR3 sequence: CASSLARFRGFTEAFF. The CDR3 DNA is TGTGCCAGCAGCTTAGCGCGTTTCAGGGGGTTTACTGAAGCTTTCTTT. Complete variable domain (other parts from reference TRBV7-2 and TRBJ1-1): GAGVSQSPSNKVTEKGKDVELRCDPISGHTALYWYRQSLGQGLEFLIYFQGNSAPDKSGLPSDRFSAERTGGSVSTLTIQRTQQEDSAVYLCASSLARFRGFTEAFFGQGTRLTVV.